This T cell receptor (beta chain) was retrieved from a study of T cells in Graves' hyperthyroidism and ophthalmopathy. Amplified TCR beta CDR3 regions came from RNA transcripts. HTBI primers were the set used in a first-round RT-PCR of the TCR CDR3. Each CDR3 protein gets one entry after TCRdb re-called the multiplex PCR reads with MiXCR. The sample has about 510,000 distinct CDR3 sequences, 40% to 50% seen once; the top ten hold approximately 44%. CDR3 length equals 15 residues. Trimming stripped 6 bases from V and 4 bases from J, with 16 bases between. Germline V gives CDR1 LNHDA, CDR2 SQIVND (reference sequence).

This rearrangement joins TRBV19 to TRBJ1-5; D remains ambiguous. Input material: peripheral blood or thyroid tissue (not recorded which). This receptor was obtained from an adult woman with Graves' disease, either hyperthyroidism or ophthalmopathy (not recorded which). The CDR3 spells CASSKRPTDNQPQHF. Written as DNA, the CDR3 is TGTGCCAGTAGCAAGCGGCCGACCGATAATCAGCCCCAGCATTTT. Variable domain in full (rest from reference TRBV19 and TRBJ1-5): DGGITQSPKYLFRKEGQNVTLSCEQNLNHDAMYWYRQDPGQGLRLIYYSQIVNDFQKGDIAEGYSVSREKKESFPLTVTSAQKNPTAFYLCASSKRPTDNQPQHFGDGTRLSIL.